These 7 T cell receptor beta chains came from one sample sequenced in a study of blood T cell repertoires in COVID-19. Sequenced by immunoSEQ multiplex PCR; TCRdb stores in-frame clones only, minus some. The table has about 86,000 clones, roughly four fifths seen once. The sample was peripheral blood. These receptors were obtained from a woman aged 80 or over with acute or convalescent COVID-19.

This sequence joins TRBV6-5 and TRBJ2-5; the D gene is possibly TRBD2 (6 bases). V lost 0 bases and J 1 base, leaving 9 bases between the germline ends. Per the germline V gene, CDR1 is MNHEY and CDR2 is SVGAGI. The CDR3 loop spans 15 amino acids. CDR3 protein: CASSYSSGGQETQYF. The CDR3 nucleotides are TGTGCCAGCAGTTACTCTTCCGGGGGCCAAGAGACCCAGTACTTC.

The CDR3 coding sequence is TGCGCCAGCAGCTTGGAGGAGGGTGAGACTGAAGCTTTCTTT. It yields the protein CASSLEEGETEAFF. The V call is TRBV5-1, the J call TRBJ1-1; D gene ambiguous. The V gene's germline CDR1 is SGHRS and CDR2 YFSETQ. Trimming removed 0 bases at V and 5 bases at J, with 11 bases between. CDR3 length equals 14 residues. Full variable domain (outside the CDR3, taken from reference TRBV5-1 and TRBJ1-1): KAGVTQTPRYLIKTRGQQVTLSCSPISGHRSVSWYQQTPGQGLQFLFEYFSETQRNKGNFPGRFSGRQFSNSRSEMNVSTLELGDSALYLCASSLEEGETEAFFGQGTRLTVV.

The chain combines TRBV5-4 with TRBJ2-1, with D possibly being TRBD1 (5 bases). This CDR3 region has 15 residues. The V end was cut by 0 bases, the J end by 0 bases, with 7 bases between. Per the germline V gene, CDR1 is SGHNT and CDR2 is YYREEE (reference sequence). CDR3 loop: CASSLGQGSYNEQFF. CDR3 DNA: TGTGCCAGCAGCTTGGGGCAGGGCTCCTACAATGAGCAGTTCTTC. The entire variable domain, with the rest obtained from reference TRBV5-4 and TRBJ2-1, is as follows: ETGVTQSPTHLIKTRGQQVTLRCSSQSGHNTVSWYQQALGQGPQFIFQYYREEENGRGNFPPRFSGLQFPNYSSELNVNALELDDSALYLCASSLGQGSYNEQFFGPGTRLTVL.

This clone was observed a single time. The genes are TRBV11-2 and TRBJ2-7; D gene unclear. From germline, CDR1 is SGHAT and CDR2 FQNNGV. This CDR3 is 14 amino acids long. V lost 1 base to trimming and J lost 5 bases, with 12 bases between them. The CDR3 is CASSLARVGNEQYF. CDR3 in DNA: TGTGCCAGCAGCTTAGCCCGAGTCGGTAACGAGCAGTACTTC.

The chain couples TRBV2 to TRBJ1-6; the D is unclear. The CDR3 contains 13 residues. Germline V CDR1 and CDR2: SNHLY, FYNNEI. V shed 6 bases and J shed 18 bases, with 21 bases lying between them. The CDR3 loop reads CASRLDVLSPTHF. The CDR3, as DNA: TGTGCCAGCAGGCTAGATGTACTGTCTCCGACCCACTTT. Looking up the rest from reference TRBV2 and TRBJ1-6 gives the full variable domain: EPEVTQTPSHQVTQMGQEVILRCVPISNHLYFYWYRQILGQKVEFLVSFYNNEISEKSEIFDDQFSVERPDGSNFTLKIRSTKLEDSAMYFCASRLDVLSPTHFGNGTRLTVT.

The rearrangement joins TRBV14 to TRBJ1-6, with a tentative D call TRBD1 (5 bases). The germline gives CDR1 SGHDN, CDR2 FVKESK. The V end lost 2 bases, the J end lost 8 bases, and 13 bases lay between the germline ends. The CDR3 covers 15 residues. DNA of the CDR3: TGTGCCAGCAGCCAATTCCGGGGGACGGATTCACCCCTCCACTTT. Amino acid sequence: CASSQFRGTDSPLHF. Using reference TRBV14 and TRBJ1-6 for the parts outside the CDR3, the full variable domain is EAGVTQFPSHSVIEKGQTVTLRCDPISGHDNLYWYRRVMGKEIKFLLHFVKESKQDESGMPNNRFLAERTGGTYSTLKVQPAELEDSGVYFCASSQFRGTDSPLHFGNGTRLTVT.

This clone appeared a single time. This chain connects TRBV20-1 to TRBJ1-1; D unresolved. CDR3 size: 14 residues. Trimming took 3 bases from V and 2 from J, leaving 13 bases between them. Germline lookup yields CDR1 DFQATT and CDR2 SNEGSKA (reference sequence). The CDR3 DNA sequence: TGCAGTGCTAGTGTACCGGGGATAAACACTGAAGCTTTCTTT. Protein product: CSASVPGINTEAFF.